This T cell receptor (beta chain) emerged from a study of blood T cell repertoires in COVID-19. Before being deemed recovered, Cohort 3 donors had two negative PCRs, clearance, or symptom resolution. The data were produced by immunoSEQ multiplex PCR, yet TCRdb's version contains in-frame clones alone and is incomplete. The sample has 250,000 to 300,000 clones, 89% seen once. V trimming: 1 base; J trimming: 4 bases; junction bases outside the gene matches: 1. The germline V gene has CDR1 SGHVS and CDR2 FQNEAQ. This CDR3 has 14 amino acids. The sequenced sample was PBMCs or T cells enriched from blood (not recorded which). The chain combines TRBV7-8 with TRBJ1-2; 9 bases align to TRBD1. This TCR was sampled from a woman aged 55 to 70 who had recovered from COVID-19. The CDR3 DNA reads as TGTGCCAGCAGCTTAGGGACAGGGGTCTATGGCTACACCTTC. Amino acids: CASSLGTGVYGYTF.